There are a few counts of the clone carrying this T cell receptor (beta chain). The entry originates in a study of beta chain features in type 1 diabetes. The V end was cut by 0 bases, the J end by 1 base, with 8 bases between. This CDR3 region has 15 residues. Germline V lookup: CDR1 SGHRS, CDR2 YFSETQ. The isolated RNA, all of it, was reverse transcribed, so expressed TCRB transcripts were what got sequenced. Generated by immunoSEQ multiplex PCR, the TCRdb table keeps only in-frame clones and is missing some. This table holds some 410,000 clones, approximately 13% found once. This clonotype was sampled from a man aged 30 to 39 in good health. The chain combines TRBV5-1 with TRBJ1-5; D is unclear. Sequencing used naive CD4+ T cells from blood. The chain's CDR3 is CASSLDGESNQPQHF. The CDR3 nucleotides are TGCGCCAGCAGCTTGGACGGGGAAAGCAATCAGCCCCAGCATTTT.